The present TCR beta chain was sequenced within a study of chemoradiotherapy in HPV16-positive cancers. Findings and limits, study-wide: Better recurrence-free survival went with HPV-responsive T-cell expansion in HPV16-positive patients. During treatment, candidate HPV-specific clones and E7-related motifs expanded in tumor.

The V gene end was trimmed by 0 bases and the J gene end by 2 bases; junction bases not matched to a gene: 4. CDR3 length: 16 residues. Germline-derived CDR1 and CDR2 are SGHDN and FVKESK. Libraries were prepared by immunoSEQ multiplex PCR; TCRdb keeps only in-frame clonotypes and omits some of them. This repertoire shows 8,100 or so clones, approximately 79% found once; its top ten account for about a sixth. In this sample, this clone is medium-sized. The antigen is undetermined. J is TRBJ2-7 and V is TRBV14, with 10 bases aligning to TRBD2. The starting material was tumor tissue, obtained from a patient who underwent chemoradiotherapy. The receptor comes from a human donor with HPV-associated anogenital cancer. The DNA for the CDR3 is TGTGCCAGCAGCCAAGATTTCACTAGCGGGGCCTACGAGCAGTACTTC. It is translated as CASSQDFTSGAYEQYF.